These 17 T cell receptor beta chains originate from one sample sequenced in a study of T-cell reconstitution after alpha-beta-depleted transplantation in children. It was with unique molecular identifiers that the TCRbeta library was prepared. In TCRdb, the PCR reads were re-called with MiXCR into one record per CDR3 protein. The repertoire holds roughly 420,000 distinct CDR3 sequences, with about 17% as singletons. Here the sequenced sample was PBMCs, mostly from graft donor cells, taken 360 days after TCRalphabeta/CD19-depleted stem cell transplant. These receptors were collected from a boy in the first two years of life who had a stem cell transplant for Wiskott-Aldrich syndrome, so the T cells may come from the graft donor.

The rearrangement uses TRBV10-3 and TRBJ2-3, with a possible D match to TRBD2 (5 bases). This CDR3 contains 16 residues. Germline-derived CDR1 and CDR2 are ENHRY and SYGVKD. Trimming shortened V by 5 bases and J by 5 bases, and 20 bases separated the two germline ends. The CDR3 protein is CAISPRSAAEGDTQYF. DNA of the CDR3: TGTGCCATCAGTCCTAGGTCGGCGGCAGAGGGAGATACGCAGTATTTT.

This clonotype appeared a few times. The CDR3 region has the DNA TGTGCCAGCTCACCAGGGCACGGCACCTGGTACGAGCAGTACTTC. Its translation: CASSPGHGTWYEQYF. This sequence joins TRBV18 and TRBJ2-7; D is undetermined. Germline CDR1 is KGHSH and CDR2 is LQKENI. The CDR3 has 15 amino acids. With 2 bases removed from V and 4 bases from J, the gap between germline ends came to 15 bases.

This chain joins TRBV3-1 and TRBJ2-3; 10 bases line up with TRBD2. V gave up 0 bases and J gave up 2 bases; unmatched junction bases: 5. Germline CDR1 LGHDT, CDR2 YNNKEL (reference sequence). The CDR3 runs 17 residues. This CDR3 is CASSQDLLAGATDTQYF. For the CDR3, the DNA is TGTGCCAGCAGCCAAGATCTTCTAGCGGGGGCCACAGATACGCAGTATTTT.

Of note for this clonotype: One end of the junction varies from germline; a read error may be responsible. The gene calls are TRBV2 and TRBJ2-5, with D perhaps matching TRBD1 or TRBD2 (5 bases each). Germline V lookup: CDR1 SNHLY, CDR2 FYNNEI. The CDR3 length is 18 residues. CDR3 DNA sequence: TGTACCAGCACCAAACAAGTGAGGCAAGGGACGGAACAAGAGACCCAGTACTTC. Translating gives CTSTKQVRQGTEQETQYF.

The DNA of the CDR3 is TGTGCCAGCCAGGCCTCCGTTCGGGCGGGAAAGACAGAGACCCAGTACTTC. Translated: CASQASVRAGKTETQYF. V usage is TRBV12-3 or TRBV12-4 and J usage is TRBJ2-5, with a tentative D call TRBD2 (6 bases). Trimming took off 8 bases at V and 4 bases at J, with 26 bases between the two ends. CDR3 size: 17 residues.

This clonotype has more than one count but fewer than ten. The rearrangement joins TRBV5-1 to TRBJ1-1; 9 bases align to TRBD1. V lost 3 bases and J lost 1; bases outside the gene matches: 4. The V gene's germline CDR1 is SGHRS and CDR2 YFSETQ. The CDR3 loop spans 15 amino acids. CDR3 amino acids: CASSSQQGANTEAFF. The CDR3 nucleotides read TGCGCCAGCAGCTCGCAACAGGGGGCGAACACTGAAGCTTTCTTT.

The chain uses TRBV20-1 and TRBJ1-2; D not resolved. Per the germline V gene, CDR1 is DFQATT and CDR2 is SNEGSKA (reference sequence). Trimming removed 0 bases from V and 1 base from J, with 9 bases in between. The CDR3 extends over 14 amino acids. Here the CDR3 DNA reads TGCAGTGCTAGAGATGCCAAAAATAACTATGGCTACACCTTC. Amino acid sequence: CSARDAKNNYGYTF.

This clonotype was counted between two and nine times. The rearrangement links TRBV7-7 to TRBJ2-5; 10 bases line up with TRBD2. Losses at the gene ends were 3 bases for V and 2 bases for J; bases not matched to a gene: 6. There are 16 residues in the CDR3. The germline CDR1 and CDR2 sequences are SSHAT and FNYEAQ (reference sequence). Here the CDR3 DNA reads TGTGCCAGCAGCTTGAACCTAGCGGGAGTACAAGAGACCCAGTACTTC. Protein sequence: CASSLNLAGVQETQYF.

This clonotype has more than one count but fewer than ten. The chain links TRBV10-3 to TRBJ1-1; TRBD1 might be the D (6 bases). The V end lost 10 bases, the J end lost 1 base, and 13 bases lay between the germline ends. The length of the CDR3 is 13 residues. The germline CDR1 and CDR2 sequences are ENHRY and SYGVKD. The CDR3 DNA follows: TGTGCCACCATGGGGGGACAGAACACTGAAGCTTTCTTT. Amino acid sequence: CATMGGQNTEAFF.

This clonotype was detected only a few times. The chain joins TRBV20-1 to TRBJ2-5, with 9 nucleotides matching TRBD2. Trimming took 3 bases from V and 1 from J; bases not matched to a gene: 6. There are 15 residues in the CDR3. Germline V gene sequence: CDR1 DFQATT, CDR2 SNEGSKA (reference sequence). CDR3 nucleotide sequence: TGCAGTGCTAGTAGGGTAGCGGGAGTCCAAGAGACCCAGTACTTC. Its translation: CSASRVAGVQETQYF.

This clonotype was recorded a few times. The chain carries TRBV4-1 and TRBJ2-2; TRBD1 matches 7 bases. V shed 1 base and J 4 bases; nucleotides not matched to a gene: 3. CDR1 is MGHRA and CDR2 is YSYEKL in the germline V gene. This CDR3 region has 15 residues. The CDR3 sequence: CASSQGPGGTGELFF. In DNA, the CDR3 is TGCGCCAGCAGCCAAGGGCCAGGGGGCACCGGGGAGCTGTTTTTT.

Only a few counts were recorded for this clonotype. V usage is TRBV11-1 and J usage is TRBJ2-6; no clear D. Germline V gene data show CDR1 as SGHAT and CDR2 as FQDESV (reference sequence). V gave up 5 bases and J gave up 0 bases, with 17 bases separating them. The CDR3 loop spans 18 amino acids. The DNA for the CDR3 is TGTGCCAGCAGCCCAGAGAGGAAGGAAATCTCTGGGGCCAACGTCCTGACTTTC. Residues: CASSPERKEISGANVLTF.

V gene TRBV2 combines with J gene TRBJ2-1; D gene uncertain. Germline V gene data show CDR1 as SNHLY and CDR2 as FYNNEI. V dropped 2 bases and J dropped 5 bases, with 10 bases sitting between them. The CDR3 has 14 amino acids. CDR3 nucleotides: TGTGCCAGCAGTGAAAAGGGCCAGAACAATGAGCAGTTCTTC. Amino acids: CASSEKGQNNEQFF.

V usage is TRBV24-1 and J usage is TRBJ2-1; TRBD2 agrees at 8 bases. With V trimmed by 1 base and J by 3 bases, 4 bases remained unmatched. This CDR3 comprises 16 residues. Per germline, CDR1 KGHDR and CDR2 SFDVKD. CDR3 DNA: TGTGCCACCAGTGATTTAACTAGCGGAAACTACAATGAGCAGTTCTTC. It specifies CATSDLTSGNYNEQFF.

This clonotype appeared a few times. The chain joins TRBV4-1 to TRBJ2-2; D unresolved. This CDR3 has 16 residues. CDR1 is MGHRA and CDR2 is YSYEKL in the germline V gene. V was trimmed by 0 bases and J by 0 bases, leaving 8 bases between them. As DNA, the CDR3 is TGCGCCAGCAGCCAAGATTATCGGCCGAACACCGGGGAGCTGTTTTTT. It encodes CASSQDYRPNTGELFF.

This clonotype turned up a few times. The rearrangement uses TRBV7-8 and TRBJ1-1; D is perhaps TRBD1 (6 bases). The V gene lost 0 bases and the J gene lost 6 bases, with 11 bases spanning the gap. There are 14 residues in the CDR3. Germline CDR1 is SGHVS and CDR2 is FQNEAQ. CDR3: CASSLAWTASEAFF. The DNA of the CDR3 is TGTGCCAGCAGCTTAGCCTGGACAGCCTCTGAAGCTTTCTTT.

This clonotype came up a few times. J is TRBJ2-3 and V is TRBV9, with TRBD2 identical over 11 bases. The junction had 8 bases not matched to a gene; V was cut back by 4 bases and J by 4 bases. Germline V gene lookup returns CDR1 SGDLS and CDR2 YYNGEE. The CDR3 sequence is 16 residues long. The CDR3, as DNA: TGTGCCAGCAGCACAAGAACTAGCGGGAGAGCAGATACGCAGTATTTT. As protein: CASSTRTSGRADTQYF.